This TCR beta chain was documented in a study of blood T cell repertoires in COVID-19. Study context: Specimens from acute and convalescent COVID-19 originated in the United States, Italy and Spain. Nucleic acid was either cDNA or gDNA, and it came from T cells, B-cell-depleted T cells, or PBMCs.

This clone turned up a few times. Trimming pared 5 bases from V and 3 bases from J, leaving 13 bases between. This CDR3 contains 14 residues. Germline CDR1 and CDR2: SGHVS and FQNEAQ. Source study methods: Estimates of nucleated cell counts were drawn from the amplification of reference gene primers. Clones were read by immunoSEQ multiplex PCR, and TCRdb kept only the in-frame ones, dropping some. Clone size and V and J calls were adopted from that table, with D and trimming inferred from the DNA. This table holds approximately 360,000 clones, about 90% found once. The chain has TRBV7-8 and TRBJ1-2; possibly TRBD1 for D (5 bases). The source is a man between 35 and 55 years old with acute or convalescent COVID-19. Sequencing was done on a sample of peripheral blood. The DNA for the CDR3 is TGTGCCAGCAGCCGGGGGGGTATGGACTATGGCTACACCTTC. Its protein is CASSRGGMDYGYTF.